This TCR beta chain comes out of a study of T cells of healthy individuals. TCRdb reprocessed the 5' RACE reads with MiXCR, giving one entry per CDR3 protein. The table lists approximately 50,000 distinct CDR3 sequences, about 15% of them singletons. There are a few counts of this clonotype. CDR3 length: 14 residues. The V and J ends lost 4 bases and 10 bases respectively, with 14 bases between them. The sequence came from a human donor in good health. V usage is TRBV12-3 or TRBV12-4 and J usage is TRBJ1-6; TRBD1 is a possible D gene (6 bases). The CDR3 bases are TGTGCCAGCAGTTCATACAGGGCCGGGTCACCCCTCCACTTT. It encodes CASSSYRAGSPLHF.